One and the same sample provided the 30 T cell receptor beta chains below, sequenced in a study of T-cell reconstitution after alpha-beta-depleted transplantation in children. Unique molecular identifiers were used to barcode this TCRbeta library. Each CDR3 protein is one row after TCRdb ran MiXCR on the PCR reads. The sample has fewer than 550,000 distinct CDR3 sequences; 15% to 20% are singletons. The sequenced sample was PBMCs, mostly from graft donor cells, obtained 360 days after TCRalphabeta/CD19-depleted stem cell transplant. Receptor source: a boy younger than two who had a stem cell transplant for Wiskott-Aldrich syndrome, so the T cells may come from the graft donor.

This clonotype was picked up a small number of times. The chain joins TRBV5-1 to TRBJ2-3, with D maybe TRBD2 (6 bases). The V gene's germline CDR1 is SGHRS and CDR2 YFSETQ. The CDR3 spans 16 residues. The V end was cut by 4 bases, the J end by 6 bases, with 21 bases between. The CDR3 region has the DNA TGCGCCAGCAGCCCCCTGATTAAAGCGGAGGGGGATACGCAGTATTTT. It encodes CASSPLIKAEGDTQYF.

This clonotype has at least ten counts. The chain uses TRBV10-3 and TRBJ1-1; no reliable D call. This CDR3 is built from 13 residues. Germline CDR1 ENHRY, CDR2 SYGVKD. The V gene lost 3 bases and the J gene lost 1 base, with 6 bases spanning the gap. For the CDR3, the DNA is TGTGCCATCAGTGAAGGTAGGAACACTGAAGCTTTCTTT. The encoded protein is CAISEGRNTEAFF.

This clonotype was seen a handful of times. The rearrangement uses TRBV25-1 and TRBJ2-4, with D unclear. Germline V gene sequence: CDR1 MGHDK, CDR2 SYGVNS. The CDR3 runs 14 residues. Deletions cut 3 bases from V and 2 bases from J, with 8 bases between. The CDR3 region is CASSDPLTKNIQYF. CDR3 coding DNA: TGTGCCAGCAGTGACCCCCTAACCAAAAACATTCAGTACTTC.

The chain couples TRBV4-2 to TRBJ2-7; a weak D match, TRBD1 (6 bases). The CDR3 loop spans 15 amino acids. The germline gives CDR1 LGHNA, CDR2 YNFKEQ. V was cut by 0 bases and J by 0 bases, with 9 bases left in between. The CDR3 coding sequence is TGTGCCAGCAGCCAAGAGGACAGAAACTCCTACGAGCAGTACTTC. Its protein product is CASSQEDRNSYEQYF.

This clonotype occurred many times. The V call is TRBV29-1, the J call TRBJ1-3, with TRBD1 identical over 8 bases. V dropped 5 bases and J dropped 0; count of bases not matched to a gene: 3. This CDR3 is built from 14 residues. In germline, CDR1 is SQVTM, CDR2 ANQGSEA. CDR3 sequence reads: CSVPDRGSGNTIYF. As DNA, the CDR3 is TGCAGCGTTCCCGACAGGGGCTCTGGAAACACCATATATTTT.

This clonotype showed up just a few times. The chain couples TRBV24-1 to TRBJ2-1; D unresolved. Germline assignment: CDR1 KGHDR and CDR2 SFDVKD. With 7 bases removed from V and 6 bases from J, the gap between germline ends came to 18 bases. CDR3 length: 15 amino acids. The CDR3 nucleotides read TGTGCCACCAGGCATATGCCAAAGACTCCCAATGAGCAGTTCTTC. Translating it yields CATRHMPKTPNEQFF.

This clonotype was recorded a few times. The CDR3 sequence: CASSLFRNEKLFF. The CDR3, as DNA: TGTGCCAGCAGCTTATTCAGGAATGAAAAACTGTTTTTT. This chain joins TRBV7-9 and TRBJ1-4; D is unresolved. Germline V gene lookup returns CDR1 SEHNR and CDR2 FQNEAQ (reference sequence). Trimming shortened V by 2 bases and J by 5 bases, and 6 bases separated the two germline ends. The CDR3 runs 13 residues.

This clonotype was observed a handful of times. One end of the junction varies from germline; a read error may be responsible. The chain is built from TRBV15 and TRBJ2-7; TRBD2 agrees at 9 bases. Germline V CDR1 and CDR2: LNHNV, YYDKDF (reference sequence). The CDR3 is 19 residues long. CDR3 nucleotides: TGTGCCATCAGCAGAGATCTAGCGGGAATCACATCGTCCGCCTACGAGCAGTACTTC. Encoded protein: CAISRDLAGITSSAYEQYF.

The chain carries TRBV7-9 and TRBJ1-1, with 8 nucleotides matching TRBD1. The CDR3 consists of 15 residues. In germline, CDR1 is SEHNR, CDR2 FQNEAQ (reference sequence). V shed 2 bases, J shed 7 bases, and the junction held 9 bases outside the gene matches. The CDR3 DNA follows: TGTGCCAGCAGCTTAAAGCAGGGGGCGAGAGGTGAAGCTTTCTTT. Translating it yields CASSLKQGARGEAFF.

This clonotype was recorded at least ten times. The V call is TRBV7-2, the J call TRBJ2-5; either TRBD1 or TRBD2 may fit D (5 bases each). V lost 1 base and J lost 0, with 9 bases in between. This CDR3 region has 15 residues. CDR1 is SGHTA and CDR2 is FQGNSA in the germline V gene. CDR3 DNA sequence: TGTGCCAGCAGCTTAGTTTGGGGGAACCAAGAGACCCAGTACTTC. It specifies CASSLVWGNQETQYF.

This clonotype occurred a few times. The rearrangement joins TRBV6-5 to TRBJ1-1; D ambiguous. V lost 2 bases and J 1 base, leaving 11 bases between the germline ends. This CDR3 contains 15 residues. Germline CDR1 reads MNHEY; CDR2 reads SVGAGI. The CDR3 nucleotides read TGTGCCAGCAGTTACCACCTCTCGGGGAACACTGAAGCTTTCTTT. Protein: CASSYHLSGNTEAFF.

J is TRBJ2-7 and V is TRBV13; TRBD2 is a possible D gene (6 bases). V was cut by 0 bases and J by 0 bases, with 9 bases left in between. The germline V gene has CDR1 PRHDT and CDR2 FYEKMQ (reference sequence). The CDR3 extends over 15 amino acids. CDR3 amino acids: CASSLGSSGSYEQYF. CDR3 DNA: TGTGCCAGCAGCTTAGGTAGTAGCGGCTCCTACGAGCAGTACTTC.

This sequence joins TRBV10-3 and TRBJ2-7, with 8 bases aligning to TRBD2. Germline loops: CDR1 ENHRY, CDR2 SYGVKD. This CDR3 is built from 14 residues. V dropped 4 bases and J dropped 2; count of bases not matched to a gene: 4. Here the CDR3 reads CAISGLAGTYEQYF. The CDR3 DNA is TGTGCCATCAGTGGGTTAGCGGGAACCTACGAGCAGTACTTC.

This clonotype was seen a handful of times. The chain joins TRBV5-1 to TRBJ2-1; 11 bases are shared with TRBD1. J lost 6 bases, V lost 4 bases, and 9 bases had no gene match. The germline V gene has CDR1 SGHRS and CDR2 YFSETQ. The CDR3 sequence is 16 residues long. Here the CDR3 reads CASSNPGTGGLNEQFF. The CDR3 nucleotides are TGCGCCAGCAGCAACCCCGGGACAGGGGGTCTCAATGAGCAGTTCTTC.

This clonotype turned up a few times. The chain links TRBV15 to TRBJ2-5; 8 bases are shared with TRBD1. The germline V gene has CDR1 LNHNV and CDR2 YYDKDF (reference sequence). The CDR3 consists of 15 residues. The trim removed 0 bases at V and 2 bases at J, leaving 2 bases unmatched. The CDR3 nucleotides read TGTGCCACCAGCAGAGATGGGACAGGACAAGAGACCCAGTACTTC. It translates to CATSRDGTGQETQYF. Supplemented by reference TRBV15 and TRBJ2-5, the full variable domain reads DAMVIQNPRYQVTQFGKPVTLSCSQTLNHNVMYWYQQKSSQAPKLLFHYYDKDFNNEADTPDNFQSRRPNTSFCFLDIRSPGLGDTAMYLCATSRDGTGQETQYFGPGTRLLVL.

The chain joins TRBV10-2 to TRBJ2-1; D not certain. Germline V gives CDR1 WSHSY, CDR2 SAAADI. The CDR3 runs to 15 residues. The germline V and J ends were trimmed by 2 bases and 0 bases, with 8 bases remaining between them. CDR3 nucleotide sequence: TGCGCCAGCAGTGAGAAGGGCTACTCCTACAATGAGCAGTTCTTC. Translating gives CASSEKGYSYNEQFF.

The chain carries TRBV12-3 or TRBV12-4 and TRBJ2-5; 7 bases match TRBD1. The CDR3 covers 16 residues. V was pared by 6 bases and J by 1 base, with 11 bases of the junction left unmatched. Here the CDR3 DNA reads TGTGCCAGCAGCCTGACCCGGGACAGTTTCCAAGAGACCCAGTACTTC. It yields the protein CASSLTRDSFQETQYF.

V gene TRBV11-2 combines with J gene TRBJ2-5; no reliable D call. Germline CDR1 SGHAT, CDR2 FQNNGV. Trimming cost V 5 bases and J 3 bases, with 25 bases left between them. The CDR3 is 18 amino acids. CDR3 amino acids: CASSPRHGFFIVEETQYF. The CDR3 DNA sequence: TGTGCCAGCAGCCCCCGACATGGATTCTTCATAGTAGAAGAGACCCAGTACTTC.

This clonotype was counted between two and nine times. This chain connects TRBV9 to TRBJ1-1; weak D call: TRBD1 (5 bases). CDR3 length: 14 amino acids. Germline loops: CDR1 SGDLS, CDR2 YYNGEE. Trimming shortened V by 1 base and J by 3 bases, and 10 bases separated the two germline ends. The CDR3 region has the DNA TGTGCCAGCAGCGTACGGGGGTACCACACTGAAGCTTTCTTT. This gives the protein CASSVRGYHTEAFF.

This clonotype was recorded a few times. This chain links TRBV7-9 with TRBJ2-7; the D gene could be TRBD1 or TRBD2 (5 bases each). Trimming pared 7 bases from V and 2 bases from J, leaving 18 bases between. There are 15 residues in the CDR3. CDR1 and CDR2 from the germline V gene are SEHNR and FQNEAQ (reference sequence). The DNA for the CDR3 is TGTGCCAGCACGCGGGTAGAGGGGCCCCCCTACGAGCAGTACTTC. Amino acid sequence: CASTRVEGPPYEQYF.

The chain is built from TRBV9 and TRBJ2-1; 7 bases fit TRBD1. The CDR3 loop spans 19 amino acids. After removal of 0 bases from V and 4 bases from J, the junction contained 16 bases not matched to a gene. Looked up from germline, CDR1 is SGDLS and CDR2 is YYNGEE. CDR3 sequence reads: CASSVDPLPSRDSYNEQFF. DNA of the CDR3: TGTGCCAGCAGCGTAGACCCTCTCCCCTCTCGGGACAGTTACAATGAGCAGTTCTTC.

This clonotype was picked up many times. The V and J genes are TRBV29-1 and TRBJ2-6; D may be TRBD1 (6 bases). The germline V gene encodes CDR1 SQVTM and CDR2 ANQGSEA. The CDR3 sequence is 15 residues long. With 6 bases removed from V and 4 bases from J, the gap between germline ends came to 16 bases. As DNA, the CDR3 is TGCAGCGTGGGGACAAGAAATAGGGGGGCCAACGTCCTGACTTTC. As protein: CSVGTRNRGANVLTF.

This clonotype was found a few times. This CDR3 reads CASSYRAVGDEQFF. The CDR3 region has the DNA TGTGCCAGCAGTTACCGGGCTGTAGGGGATGAGCAGTTCTTC. V is TRBV6-5 and J is TRBJ2-1; D might be TRBD1 (5 bases). CDR1 is MNHEY and CDR2 is SVGAGI in the germline V gene. The CDR3 has 14 amino acids. Deletions cut 2 bases from V and 8 bases from J, with 13 bases between.

This sequence joins TRBV7-8 and TRBJ2-5, with D unclear. This CDR3 comprises 15 residues. Germline CDR1 SGHVS, CDR2 FQNEAQ. Trimming pared 5 bases from V and 5 bases from J, leaving 18 bases between. The DNA of the CDR3 is TGTGCCAGCAGCCCACGAAGACCGGGTCTTGAGACCCAGTACTTC. This codes for CASSPRRPGLETQYF.

Details on this clonotype: An end of the junction differs from the germline gene, which may be a read error. The chain joins TRBV20-1 to TRBJ2-4; D may correspond to TRBD1 or TRBD2 (5 bases each). This CDR3 is 14 amino acids long. The V gene's germline CDR1 is DFQATT and CDR2 SNEGSKA (reference sequence). The CDR3 spells CCARIGDGKTIQYF. The CDR3 DNA reads as TGCTGTGCTAGAATAGGGGACGGCAAAACCATTCAGTACTTC.

This clonotype has more than one count but fewer than ten. The chain couples TRBV6-5 to TRBJ1-6; D possibly corresponds to TRBD1 (6 bases). This CDR3 is 16 amino acids long. V lost 2 bases, J lost 6 bases, and 14 bases lay in between. The V gene's germline CDR1 is MNHEY and CDR2 SVGAGI. CDR3 protein: CASSYQTGTTNSPLHF. The DNA of the CDR3 is TGTGCCAGCAGTTACCAGACCGGGACAACTAATTCACCCCTCCACTTT.

This clonotype turned up a few times. This chain joins TRBV4-1 and TRBJ2-7, with D perhaps being TRBD1 or TRBD2 (5 bases each). The CDR3 contains 14 residues. Trimming stripped 5 bases from V and 3 bases from J, with 14 bases between. Germline values: CDR1 MGHRA, CDR2 YSYEKL. CDR3 nucleotide sequence: TGCGCCAGCAGCACCGGGGCTCGGAGCTACGAGCAGTACTTC. Translation gives CASSTGARSYEQYF.

This chain joins TRBV5-1 and TRBJ2-7; TRBD1 agrees at 11 bases. Germline CDR1 and CDR2: SGHRS and YFSETQ. The junction had 9 bases not matched to a gene; V was cut back by 3 bases and J by 7 bases. This CDR3 contains 15 residues. The CDR3 DNA sequence: TGCGCCAGCAGCTCGACCGGGACAGGGGGGGTAGAGCAGTACTTC. This codes for CASSSTGTGGVEQYF.

As concerns this clonotype: One end of the junction is discordant with germline, which a read error may explain. The chain uses TRBV4-3 and TRBJ2-7; D is unclear. Germline V gene sequence: CDR1 LGHNA, CDR2 YSLEER. This CDR3 has 13 residues. The CDR3 sequence: CASSQGHSYEKYF. CDR3 sequence (DNA): TGCGCCAGCAGCCAAGGTCACTCCTACGAGAAGTACTTC.

This sequence joins TRBV29-1 and TRBJ2-5; tentatively, D is TRBD2 (5 bases). The CDR3 has 13 residues. Germline V gene lookup returns CDR1 SQVTM and CDR2 ANQGSEA. The V end was cut by 7 bases, the J end by 2 bases, with 14 bases between. CDR3 nucleotide sequence: TGCAGCGCATCCCGCCCGGGGCAAGAGACCCAGTACTTC. Translation gives CSASRPGQETQYF. Based on the CDR3 plus reference TRBV29-1 and TRBJ2-5, the full variable domain is SAVISQKPSRDICQRGTSLTIQCQVDSQVTMMFWYRQQPGQSLTLIATANQGSEATYESGFVIDKFPISRPNLTFSTLTVSNMSPEDSSIYLCSASRPGQETQYFGPGTRLLVL.